These 9 T cell receptor beta chains came from one sample sequenced in a study of blood T cell repertoires in COVID-19. Produced via immunoSEQ multiplex PCR; TCRdb's table is partial and in-frame only. The data contain around 72,000 clones, approximately 80% of them singletons. Sequencing was done on a sample of peripheral blood. The receptors were sampled from a woman in her 70s with acute or convalescent COVID-19.

This sequence joins TRBV2 and TRBJ2-1; no firm D call. The CDR3 is made up of 13 amino acids. Trimming stripped 5 bases from V and 3 bases from J, with 8 bases between. Germline CDR1 and CDR2: SNHLY and FYNNEI. The CDR3 nucleotides read TGTGCCAGCAGTCCAAGCTTCTACAATGAGCAGTTCTTC. This gives the protein CASSPSFYNEQFF.

J is TRBJ2-7 and V is TRBV28, with 8 bases fitting TRBD2. The CDR3 runs to 16 residues. After removal of 6 bases from V and 2 bases from J, the junction contained 12 bases not matched to a gene. Per germline, CDR1 MDHEN and CDR2 SYDVKM. Here the CDR3 reads CASSPNSGNRPYEQYF. Written as DNA, the CDR3 is TGTGCCAGCAGCCCAAATAGCGGGAACCGTCCCTACGAGCAGTACTTC.

The genes are TRBV29-1 and TRBJ2-1; TRBD2 matches at 9 bases. Trimming cost V 6 bases and J 7 bases; bases outside gene matches: 7. Germline V gives CDR1 SQVTM, CDR2 ANQGSEA. This CDR3 contains 13 residues. The CDR3, as DNA: TGCAGCGTGGGTAGCGGGAGTATTAATGAGCAGTTCTTC. Its translation: CSVGSGSINEQFF.

The rearrangement links TRBV28 to TRBJ1-1; 8 nucleotides line up with TRBD1. Trimming at V came to 5 bases and at J to 5 bases, leaving 13 bases not matched to a gene. This CDR3 is 16 amino acids long. CDR1 MDHEN and CDR2 SYDVKM come from the germline V gene. As DNA, the CDR3 is TGTGCCAGCAGTCCGAGGACAGGGTGGGAAAGGACTGAAGCTTTCTTT. Amino acids: CASSPRTGWERTEAFF.

V and J are TRBV14 and TRBJ2-1, with D possibly TRBD1 on 5 matching bases. Germline-derived CDR1 and CDR2 are SGHDN and FVKESK. This CDR3 is 15 amino acids long. The germline V and J ends were trimmed by 2 bases and 2 bases, with 10 bases remaining between them. The CDR3 DNA follows: TGTGCCAGCAGCCAACAACAGGTCACCTACAATGAGCAGTTCTTC. Protein sequence: CASSQQQVTYNEQFF.

The chain joins TRBV7-2 to TRBJ2-3, with D uncertain. The V gene lost 1 base and the J gene lost 4 bases, with 6 bases spanning the gap. CDR1 is SGHTA and CDR2 is FQGNSA in the germline V gene. The CDR3 runs 13 residues. This chain's CDR3 is CASSLGAPDTQYF. For the CDR3, the DNA is TGTGCCAGCAGCTTAGGCGCTCCAGATACGCAGTATTTT.

This chain links TRBV5-1 with TRBJ2-5; D uncertain. The V end was cut by 4 bases, the J end by 7 bases, with 11 bases between. Per the germline V gene, CDR1 is SGHRS and CDR2 is YFSETQ. The CDR3 length is 12 residues. CDR3 in amino acids: CASSPTAGTQYF. The CDR3 nucleotides read TGCGCCAGCAGCCCGACGGCAGGGACCCAGTACTTC.

This clone has only a few counts. The V call is TRBV7-3, the J call TRBJ1-2; TRBD1 matches at 7 bases. V was clipped by 1 base and J by 9 bases; unmatched bases: 8. The CDR3 covers 14 residues. CDR1 SGHTA and CDR2 FQGTGA come from the germline V gene. The CDR3 DNA is TGTGCCAGCAGCTTAAATGCCGGGACAGCACGCTACACCTTC. Protein sequence: CASSLNAGTARYTF.

The chain is built from TRBV19 and TRBJ1-2; 8 positions agree with TRBD1. Trimming at V came to 5 bases and at J to 1 base, leaving 6 bases not matched to a gene. From germline, CDR1 is LNHDA and CDR2 SQIVND (reference sequence). The CDR3 is made up of 15 amino acids. CDR3 sequence reads: CASSPIQGVNYGYTF. The CDR3 nucleotides read TGTGCCAGTAGTCCAATACAGGGGGTTAACTATGGCTACACCTTC. The variable domain in full, completed from reference TRBV19 and TRBJ1-2, reads DGGITQSPKYLFRKEGQNVTLSCEQNLNHDAMYWYRQDPGQGLRLIYYSQIVNDFQKGDIAEGYSVSREKKESFPLTVTSAQKNPTAFYLCASSPIQGVNYGYTFGSGTRLTVV.